The 8 T cell receptor beta chains below come from one sample, sequenced in a study of blood T cell repertoires in COVID-19. TCRdb keeps only in-frame clones here, not all; method: immunoSEQ multiplex PCR. The sample has about 67,000 clones, roughly 87% seen once. The sequencing input was peripheral blood. Receptors were obtained from a woman aged 80 or older with acute or convalescent COVID-19.

The rearrangement uses TRBV5-4 and TRBJ2-3, with D unresolved. The CDR3 runs 14 residues. V lost 1 base to trimming and J lost 0 bases, with 6 bases between them. Germline CDR1 and CDR2: SGHNT and YYREEE (reference sequence). CDR3 amino acids: CASSLYTSTDTQYF. CDR3 nucleotide sequence: TGTGCCAGCAGCTTGTACACAAGCACAGATACGCAGTATTTT.

The chain recombines TRBV24-1 with TRBJ2-7; the D is unclear. With 2 bases removed from V and 6 bases from J, the gap between germline ends came to 13 bases. The CDR3 has 14 residues. Per germline, CDR1 KGHDR and CDR2 SFDVKD. The CDR3, as DNA: TGTGCCACCAGTGATTCCAGGTGGTCAGGCGAGCAGTACTTC. Protein: CATSDSRWSGEQYF.

V and J are TRBV6-5 and TRBJ1-2, with 8 bases lining up with TRBD1. CDR3 size: 14 residues. The V gene's germline CDR1 is MNHEY and CDR2 SVGAGI. The V segment lost 6 bases and the J segment 4 bases; nucleotides outside the gene matches: 7. The DNA of the CDR3 is TGTGCCAGCAGACTGGACAGGGAGGCCTATGGCTACACCTTC. Protein: CASRLDREAYGYTF.

The rearrangement joins TRBV28 to TRBJ1-5; 8 bases are a match to TRBD1. The CDR3 consists of 14 residues. V trimming: 10 bases; J trimming: 0 bases; junction bases outside the gene matches: 5. Germline V gene lookup returns CDR1 MDHEN and CDR2 SYDVKM. In DNA form, the CDR3 reads TGTGCCACCCCCCAGGGGGCTAGCAATCAGCCCCAGCATTTT. Translated, it gives CATPQGASNQPQHF.

The chain has TRBV7-9 and TRBJ1-6; D is possibly TRBD1 (5 bases). From germline, CDR1 is SEHNR and CDR2 FQNEAQ (reference sequence). V shed 5 bases and J shed 7 bases, with 12 bases lying between them. The CDR3 spans 14 residues. The CDR3 loop reads CASSRQGGNSPLHF. The CDR3 DNA reads as TGTGCCAGCAGCAGGCAGGGCGGCAATTCACCCCTCCACTTT.

CDR3 sequence reads: CASSLPLYNEQFF. CDR3 in DNA: TGTGCCAGCAGTTTACCACTCTACAATGAGCAGTTCTTC. The chain links TRBV28 to TRBJ2-1; no reliable D call. V dropped 2 bases and J dropped 3 bases, with 5 bases sitting between them. Germline loops: CDR1 MDHEN, CDR2 SYDVKM. This CDR3 is 13 amino acids long.

The rearrangement uses TRBV19 and TRBJ2-1, with a weak D call TRBD1 (6 bases). The CDR3 loop spans 13 amino acids. The V gene lost 8 bases and the J gene lost 0 bases, with 8 bases spanning the gap. The germline CDR1 and CDR2 sequences are LNHDA and SQIVND (reference sequence). The CDR3 protein is CASQTGSYNEQFF. The CDR3 bases are TGTGCCAGTCAGACAGGCTCCTACAATGAGCAGTTCTTC.

The chain couples TRBV18 to TRBJ2-2; TRBD1 might be the D (5 bases). Trimming removed 3 bases at V and 6 bases at J, with 8 bases between. The CDR3 sequence is 13 residues long. Germline V gives CDR1 KGHSH, CDR2 LQKENI. CDR3 amino acids: CASSPAGPGELFF. The CDR3 DNA sequence: TGTGCCAGCTCACCGGCAGGGCCCGGGGAGCTGTTTTTT.